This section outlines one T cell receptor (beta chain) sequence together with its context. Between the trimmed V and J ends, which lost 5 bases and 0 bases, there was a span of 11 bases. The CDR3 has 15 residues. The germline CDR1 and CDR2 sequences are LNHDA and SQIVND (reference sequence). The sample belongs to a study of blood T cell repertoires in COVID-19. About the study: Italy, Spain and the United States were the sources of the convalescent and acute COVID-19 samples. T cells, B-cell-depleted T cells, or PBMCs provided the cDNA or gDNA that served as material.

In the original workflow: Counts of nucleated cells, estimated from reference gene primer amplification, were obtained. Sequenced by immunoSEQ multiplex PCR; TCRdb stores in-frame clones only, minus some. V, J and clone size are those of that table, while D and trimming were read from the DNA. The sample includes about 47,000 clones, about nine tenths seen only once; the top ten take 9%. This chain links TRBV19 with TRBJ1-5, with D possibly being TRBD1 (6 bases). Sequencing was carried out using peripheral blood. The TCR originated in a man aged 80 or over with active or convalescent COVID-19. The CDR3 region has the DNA TGTGCCAGTAGTTCAACAGGGAATAGCAATCAGCCCCAGCATTTT. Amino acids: CASSSTGNSNQPQHF.